What follows is one T cell receptor (beta chain) and its context. As yet, its antigen is unknown. This sample is drawn from a study of OX40 agonist ivuxolimab in advanced cancers. About the study: Ivuxolimab doses were 0.01, 0.1, 0.3, 1.5, 3 or 10 mg/kg every 2 weeks. Aged about 20 to 85 with a mean of 60 years, they were about 80% male.

Study conclusions and caveats: Fewer expanded clones were found on average in CD4+ than in CD8+ T cells.

Data came from immunoSEQ multiplex PCR; TCRdb stores just in-frame clones and leaves some out. The sample lists 120,000 or so clones, 85% to 95% occurring once. CDR3 length equals 14 residues. Trimming took off 0 bases at V and 3 bases at J, with 9 bases between the two ends. Germline lookup yields CDR1 SGDLS and CDR2 YYNGEE. The input for sequencing was CD4+ or CD8+ T cells sorted from blood, taken in a trial of the OX40 agonist ivuxolimab. The TCR comes from an adult with an advanced solid tumor such as melanoma, head and neck, liver or kidney cancer. V usage is TRBV9 and J usage is TRBJ1-1; D gene ambiguous. CDR3 DNA sequence: TGTGCCAGCAGCGTAGTAGACCTGGACACTGAAGCTTTCTTT. It yields the protein CASSVVDLDTEAFF.